This T cell receptor (beta chain) was retrieved from a study of blood T cell repertoires in COVID-19. Study-wide background: COVID-19 samples collected from the United States, Italy and Spain covered acute and convalescent phases.

As originally analysed: Amplification of reference gene primers provided the estimated nucleated cell counts. Profiled with immunoSEQ multiplex PCR; TCRdb holds only in-frame clones, not every one. Clonal size and the V and J genes are those of that table, whereas D and trimming came from the DNA. The table includes a few hundred thousand clones, 80% to 95% detected once. The J segment lost 3 bases and the V segment lost 7 bases, leaving 20 bases of the junction unmatched. The germline V gene has CDR1 LNHDA and CDR2 SQIVND (reference sequence). CDR3 length: 18 residues. Patients at the Seattle site were enrolled during active infection and followed longitudinally.

The clonotype originates from a person aged 18 to 35 with COVID-19, enrolled during active disease. The specimen was peripheral blood. The chain has TRBV19 and TRBJ1-1; 7 bases align to TRBD1. The CDR3 nucleotides read TGTGCCAGTAACAAACCCGGACAGGACACGAATTGGTACACTGAAGCTTTCTTT. Translation gives CASNKPGQDTNWYTEAFF.